This T cell receptor (beta chain) was recovered during a study of blood T cell repertoires in COVID-19 (dated by TCRdb to 2020 to 2021). Some background on the complete study: Samples from collaborators originated in the United States, Italy and Spain and spanned both the acute and convalescent phases of COVID-19. The prospective study material was composed of cDNA or gDNA derived from T cells, B-cell-depleted T cells, or PBMCs. Deeply sampled blood TCRbeta repertoires from subjects exposed to, actively infected with, or recovered from COVID-19 were included in the dataset. The repertoires were released in a freely available public database intended as a resource for research on the immune response to SARS-CoV-2. The samples were drawn from the first 160 participants of the ongoing ImmuneRACE study and from more than 1,000 subjects provided by 6 global collaborators. A de-identified subject ID, COVID-19 status, age in years and sex were almost always included in the sample metadata. Where HLA class I and class II types were available, the types were taken from metadata supplied by the sample provider, not from assay-based typing.

V loses 0 bases, J loses 4 bases, and the germline ends lie 10 bases apart. Per the germline V gene, LGHNA is the CDR1 and YSLEER is the CDR2. The CDR3 covers 15 residues, taking in both the cysteine and the phenylalanine. Only the CDR3 portion is preserved as DNA: 45 bases, with reading frame beginning at the first base. In the prospective study, participants were about 18 to 100 years old, resided in about two dozen geographic areas of the United States, and were enrolled through a virtual design. In the prospective study, participants were assigned to cohorts based on the clinical history participants reported in a screening survey and a study questionnaire. A participant counted as exposed if, within 2 weeks of entering the study, that participant had been in contact with someone who had a PCR-confirmed or clinician-diagnosed COVID-19 case. In the prospective study, whole blood, serum and a nasopharyngeal or oropharyngeal swab were collected from each participant by mobile phlebotomists. Over an approximately 2-month period, participants in the prospective study had the option of providing additional blood draws and questionnaires. Prospective study blood samples were shipped either frozen or at room temperature before DNA extraction.

TCRbeta CDR3 regions were amplified from genomic DNA using the immunoSEQ Assay, a bias-controlled multiplex PCR. Regarding the original processing steps: Nucleated cell counts per sample were estimated from amplification of reference gene primers within the assay. To quantify the absolute abundance of each unique TCRbeta CDR3 rearrangement, sequence reads were collapsed and filtered. For each sample, productive Simpson clonality was calculated as the square root of Simpson's diversity index across productive rearrangements. The clones in this table, taken by TCRdb from immuneACCESS, are in-frame only. Not every clone is retained; where verified, under half of the shortfall comes from an unresolved V gene, and the cause of the rest is unknown. D and trimming were read from the DNA, whereas the V and J calls and clone size are those reported in that table. The sample table contains fewer than 200,000 clones; only one count was recorded for about four fifths of them. The ten largest clones capture about 3.3% of the sample.

What the research found in general, with its limitations: Clinical and demographic metadata were provided uncurated, with the amount varying by source and participant.

A note on this clone: The specificity of this receptor is unknown. Base qualities are not provided; no much larger clone lies one nucleotide away. The sample has other DNA sequences that encode this CDR3 too.

The sample consisted of PBMCs or T cells enriched from blood (not recorded which). The TCR comes from a woman between 25 and 40 years old who had been exposed to COVID-19. The rearrangement joined TRBV4-3 to TRBJ1-5; the D gene is not confidently resolved. The CDR3 region: CASSQDYRGNQPQHF. The DNA sequence reads TGCGCCAGCAGCCAAGATTACCGGGGAAATCAGCCCCAGCATTTT.